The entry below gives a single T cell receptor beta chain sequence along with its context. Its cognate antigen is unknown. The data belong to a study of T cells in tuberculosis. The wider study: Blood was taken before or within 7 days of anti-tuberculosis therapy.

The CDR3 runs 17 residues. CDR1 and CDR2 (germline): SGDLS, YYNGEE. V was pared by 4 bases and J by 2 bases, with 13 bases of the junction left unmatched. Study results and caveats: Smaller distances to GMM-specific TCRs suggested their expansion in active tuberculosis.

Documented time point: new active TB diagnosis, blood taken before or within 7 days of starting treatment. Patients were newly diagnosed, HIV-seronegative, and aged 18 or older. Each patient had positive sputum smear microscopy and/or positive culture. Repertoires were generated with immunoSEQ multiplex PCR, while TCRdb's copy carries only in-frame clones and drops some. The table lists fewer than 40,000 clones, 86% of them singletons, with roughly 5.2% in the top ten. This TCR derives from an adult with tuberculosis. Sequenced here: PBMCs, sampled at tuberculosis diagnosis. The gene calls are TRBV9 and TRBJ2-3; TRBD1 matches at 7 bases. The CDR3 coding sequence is TGTGCCAGCAGCACACAGGGGAGTTTGTTTTTCACAGATACGCAGTATTTT. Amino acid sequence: CASSTQGSLFFTDTQYF.